The present entry profiles one TCR beta chain with its context. This entry belongs to a study of blood T cell repertoires in COVID-19. With 5 bases clipped from V and 2 bases from J, the junction kept 8 bases outside the gene matches. Germline values: CDR1 SGHVS, CDR2 FQNEAQ. This CDR3 contains 16 residues. TCRdb's copy holds only in-frame clones and misses some; the assay was immunoSEQ multiplex PCR. The table lists around 180,000 clones, 83% of them singletons. Sequenced: peripheral blood. The source is a human donor in a cohort sampled during active COVID-19. The chain combines TRBV7-8 with TRBJ1-5, with 8 bases that match TRBD1. CDR3 loop: CASSPQGAEGNQPQHF. Written as DNA, the CDR3 is TGTGCCAGCAGCCCGCAGGGGGCGGAGGGCAATCAGCCCCAGCATTTT.